Below are 28 T cell receptor beta chains sequenced from a single sample in a study of blood T cell repertoires in COVID-19. Profiled with immunoSEQ multiplex PCR; TCRdb holds only in-frame clones, not every one. The sample shows approximately 220,000 clones, about four fifths of them seen only once. The specimen was peripheral blood. These receptor sequences come from a woman in her twenties or thirties who had recovered from COVID-19.

This clone was picked up one time. The rearrangement joins TRBV11-2 to TRBJ2-5; perhaps TRBD1 as D (5 bases). Trimming removed 5 bases at V and 1 base at J, with 14 bases between. CDR1 and CDR2 (germline): SGHAT, FQNNGV. CDR3 size: 15 residues. The CDR3 sequence: CASSDRLDSQETQYF. CDR3 DNA sequence: TGTGCCAGCAGCGACAGACTTGACAGCCAAGAGACCCAGTACTTC.

This clone was seen just once. The CDR3 bases are TGTGCCGGTTCCACAGGGGATAGCAATCAGCCCCAGCATTTT. This encodes CAGSTGDSNQPQHF. This chain connects TRBV7-8 to TRBJ1-5; the match to TRBD1 covers 7 bases. This CDR3 is 14 amino acids long. The V gene's germline CDR1 is SGHVS and CDR2 FQNEAQ. V was pared by 11 bases and J by 0 bases, with 7 bases of the junction left unmatched.

The chain couples TRBV28 to TRBJ1-3; 7 positions agree with TRBD1. The CDR3 extends over 14 amino acids. V trimming: 7 bases; J trimming: 5 bases; junction bases outside the gene matches: 8. Germline assignment: CDR1 MDHEN and CDR2 SYDVKM. The chain's CDR3 is CASIPGQWRNTIYF. The CDR3 coding sequence is TGTGCCAGCATTCCGGGACAGTGGAGAAACACCATATATTTT.

The chain uses TRBV5-1 and TRBJ2-7; D unresolved. Trimming stripped 2 bases from V and 2 bases from J, with 11 bases between. Germline CDR1 reads SGHRS; CDR2 reads YFSETQ. This CDR3 comprises 14 residues. In nucleotides, the CDR3 is TGCGCCAGCAGCTTCGGAGACGGTCCCTACGAGCAGTACTTC. Translating it yields CASSFGDGPYEQYF. The full variable domain, rest sourced from reference TRBV5-1 and TRBJ2-7, is KAGVTQTPRYLIKTRGQQVTLSCSPISGHRSVSWYQQTPGQGLQFLFEYFSETQRNKGNFPGRFSGRQFSNSRSEMNVSTLELGDSALYLCASSFGDGPYEQYFGPGTRLTVT.

The rearrangement joins TRBV20-1 to TRBJ1-2, with D possibly TRBD1 on 5 matching bases. Germline V CDR1 and CDR2: DFQATT, SNEGSKA (reference sequence). V was trimmed by 3 bases and J by 2 bases, leaving 13 bases between them. The CDR3 covers 14 residues. CDR3 loop: CSASVLAGNYGYTF. The CDR3 DNA sequence: TGCAGTGCTAGTGTTCTTGCAGGGAACTATGGCTACACCTTC.

Only a few counts were recorded for this clone. The chain is built from TRBV28 and TRBJ1-2; TRBD1 matches at 10 bases. The CDR3 spans 14 residues. The V and J ends lost 2 bases and 8 bases, in that order; junction bases with no gene match: 5. Germline values: CDR1 MDHEN, CDR2 SYDVKM. DNA of the CDR3: TGTGCCAGCAGTTTAACCGGGACAGGGGTCGGCTACACCTTC. The encoded protein is CASSLTGTGVGYTF.

This chain connects TRBV28 to TRBJ2-7, with 7 bases fitting TRBD2. With 6 bases clipped from V and 9 bases from J, the junction kept 14 bases outside the gene matches. Germline V lookup: CDR1 MDHEN, CDR2 SYDVKM. This CDR3 comprises 14 residues. CDR3 coding DNA: TGTGCCAGCAGCGTGGGGCCTAGCGGTGTGGGGCAGTACTTC. Translation gives CASSVGPSGVGQYF.

Only a few counts were recorded for this clone. The V call is TRBV3-1 (or the pseudogene TRBV3-2), the J call TRBJ2-6; D remains ambiguous. This CDR3 comprises 16 residues. Germline V gene data show CDR1 as LGHDT and CDR2 as YNNKEL (reference sequence). V was trimmed by 0 bases and J by 0 bases, leaving 6 bases between them. The CDR3 is CASSQEWSSGANVLTF. CDR3 sequence (DNA): TGTGCCAGCAGCCAAGAATGGAGCTCTGGGGCCAACGTCCTGACTTTC.

The chain joins TRBV5-1 to TRBJ2-1; the match to TRBD2 covers 8 bases. V dropped 4 bases and J dropped 4; count of bases not matched to a gene: 4. Germline values: CDR1 SGHRS, CDR2 YFSETQ. The CDR3 has 14 residues. CDR3 nucleotides: TGCGCCAGCAGCACTAGCGGCGCATACAATGAGCAGTTCTTC. This gives the protein CASSTSGAYNEQFF.

This clone came up once. This chain connects TRBV12-3 or TRBV12-4 to TRBJ2-7; a weak D match, TRBD1 (6 bases). CDR3 length equals 13 residues. The V and J ends lost 5 bases and 2 bases respectively, with 10 bases between them. DNA of the CDR3: TGTGCCAGCAGTGCCGGGACAACCTACGAGCAGTACTTC. As protein: CASSAGTTYEQYF.

The rearrangement links TRBV28 to TRBJ1-5; D remains unclear. Per the germline V gene, CDR1 is MDHEN and CDR2 is SYDVKM. The V end lost 8 bases, the J end lost 0 bases, and 8 bases lay between the germline ends. This CDR3 has 13 amino acids. The CDR3 coding sequence is TGTGCCAGCCGAGGTTATAGCAATCAGCCCCAGCATTTT. Translating gives CASRGYSNQPQHF.

The rearrangement joins TRBV4-2 to TRBJ2-7, with TRBD2 as a possible D gene (6 bases). V lost 0 bases and J 4 bases, leaving 10 bases between the germline ends. Germline CDR1 reads LGHNA; CDR2 reads YNFKEQ. This CDR3 is built from 14 residues. In DNA form, the CDR3 reads TGTGCCAGCAGCCAAGAAAGGAGGGAATACGAGCAGTACTTC. Translating gives CASSQERREYEQYF.

V is TRBV7-9 and J is TRBJ2-3, with D tentatively TRBD2 (7 bases). This CDR3 spans 15 amino acids. Germline V lookup: CDR1 SEHNR, CDR2 FQNEAQ (reference sequence). V was cut by 4 bases and J by 4 bases, with 15 bases left in between. The CDR3 DNA reads TGTGCCAGCAGCTCGAGAGGGGGGGATGCAGATACGCAGTATTTT. This encodes CASSSRGGDADTQYF.

The chain joins TRBV2 to TRBJ2-2, with 10 bases lining up with TRBD1. Per germline, CDR1 SNHLY and CDR2 FYNNEI. The CDR3 runs to 15 residues. Unmatched junction bases numbered 4, after V lost 7 bases and J lost 2 bases. The CDR3 loop is CASTDRGPNTGELFF. CDR3 in DNA: TGTGCCAGCACCGACAGGGGGCCAAACACCGGGGAGCTGTTTTTT.

This clone was seen once. A junction boundary mismatches the germline segment, possibly from a read error. The chain recombines TRBV5-4 with TRBJ2-5; TRBD1 agrees at 10 bases. Germline assignment: CDR1 SGHNT and CDR2 YYREEE (reference sequence). This CDR3 has 14 amino acids. As DNA, the CDR3 is TGTGCCAGCAGTTTGGACAGGGGGACAGAGACCCAGTACTTC. It is translated as CASSLDRGTETQYF. Using reference TRBV5-4 and TRBJ2-5 for the parts outside the CDR3, the full variable domain is ETGVTQSPTHLIKTRGQQVTLRCSSQSGHNTVSWYQQALGQGPQFIFQYYREEENGRGNFPPRFSGLQFPNYSSELNVNALELDDSALYLCASSLDRGTETQYFGPGTRLLVL.

This clone has only a few counts. This chain connects TRBV9 to TRBJ1-1, with D perhaps TRBD1 (6 bases). This CDR3 is built from 14 residues. V was cut by 3 bases and J by 3 bases, with 12 bases left in between. CDR1 and CDR2 (germline): SGDLS, YYNGEE. The CDR3 spells CASSASGAYTEAFF. CDR3 coding DNA: TGTGCCAGCAGCGCCTCAGGGGCCTACACTGAAGCTTTCTTT.

The chain couples TRBV30 to TRBJ1-3; no clear D gene. Per the germline V gene, CDR1 is GTSNPN and CDR2 is SVGIG (reference sequence). CDR3 length equals 17 residues. Trimming removed 5 bases at V and 4 bases at J, with 24 bases between. CDR3 nucleotides: TGTGCCTGGGGTCAGATACGCACTAGCGGCATCGGAAACACCATATATTTT. This translates into CAWGQIRTSGIGNTIYF.

This sequence joins TRBV5-4 and TRBJ1-1; 8 bases agree with TRBD1. This CDR3 has 15 amino acids. The V gene end was trimmed by 0 bases and the J gene end by 5 bases; junction bases not matched to a gene: 6. The germline V gene has CDR1 SGHNT and CDR2 YYREEE (reference sequence). Written as DNA, the CDR3 is TGTGCCAGCAGCTTGGAAGGCAGGGGGCAAACTGAAGCTTTCTTT. It translates to CASSLEGRGQTEAFF. The variable domain in full, completed from reference TRBV5-4 and TRBJ1-1, reads ETGVTQSPTHLIKTRGQQVTLRCSSQSGHNTVSWYQQALGQGPQFIFQYYREEENGRGNFPPRFSGLQFPNYSSELNVNALELDDSALYLCASSLEGRGQTEAFFGQGTRLTVV.

This chain connects TRBV7-2 to TRBJ2-7; tentative D call: TRBD1 (6 bases). The ends were cut back, 5 bases at V and 6 bases at J, with 14 bases in the middle. The CDR3 runs 13 residues. Germline V gives CDR1 SGHTA, CDR2 FQGNSA. CDR3 loop: CASSPHEGVEQYF. As DNA, the CDR3 is TGTGCCAGCAGCCCACACGAGGGGGTCGAGCAGTACTTC.

V gene TRBV5-6 combines with J gene TRBJ1-4, with 7 nucleotides matching TRBD1. This CDR3 is 15 amino acids long. Trimming cost V 4 bases and J 4 bases; bases outside gene matches: 7. CDR1 is SGHDT, CDR2 YYEEEE, per germline. The CDR3 nucleotides read TGTGCCAGCAGCCTCCGACAGGGAGTTAATGAAAAACTGTTTTTT. Protein: CASSLRQGVNEKLFF.

This sequence joins TRBV3-1 (or the pseudogene TRBV3-2) and TRBJ1-3; D ambiguous. Per the germline V gene, CDR1 is LGHDT and CDR2 is YNNKEL (reference sequence). The CDR3 runs to 14 residues. Trimming shortened V by 4 bases and J by 4 bases, and 11 bases separated the two germline ends. CDR3 DNA sequence: TGTGCCAGCAGCCTTTCCTCCCAGGGAAACACCATATATTTT. This translates into CASSLSSQGNTIYF.

V and J are TRBV6-6 and TRBJ2-2; D unclear. V lost 6 bases, J lost 2 bases, and 4 bases lay in between. The CDR3 spans 12 residues. The germline gives CDR1 MNHNY, CDR2 SVGAGI (reference sequence). The CDR3 DNA reads TGTGCCAGCAGCTATAACACCGGGGAGCTGTTTTTT. This encodes CASSYNTGELFF.

V usage is TRBV5-4 and J usage is TRBJ2-7, with D perhaps TRBD2 (7 bases). V lost 4 bases, J lost 4 bases, and 18 bases lay in between. Germline V lookup: CDR1 SGHNT, CDR2 YYREEE (reference sequence). This CDR3 contains 15 residues. The CDR3 is CASSGGGGALYEQYF. CDR3 DNA: TGTGCCAGCAGCGGGGGTGGGGGGGCTTTGTACGAGCAGTACTTC.

This clone was picked up one time. The chain uses TRBV12-3 or TRBV12-4 and TRBJ1-1; possible D gene TRBD1, 6 bases. Trimming removed 6 bases from V and 8 bases from J, with 16 bases in between. This CDR3 comprises 13 residues. DNA for the CDR3: TGTGCCAGCAGAAATACAGGGAGGGGAGAAGCTTTCTTT. It encodes CASRNTGRGEAFF.

The chain has TRBV5-1 and TRBJ2-1, with a possible D match to TRBD2 (5 bases). Looked up from germline, CDR1 is SGHRS and CDR2 is YFSETQ. Trimming cost V 4 bases and J 4 bases, with 18 bases left between them. The CDR3 totals 16 residues. The CDR3 protein is CASSAWPAVPYNEQFF. CDR3 bases: TGCGCCAGCAGCGCCTGGCCAGCGGTTCCTTACAATGAGCAGTTCTTC.

The chain carries TRBV27 and TRBJ1-6, with D possibly TRBD1 on 6 matching bases. Deletions cut 8 bases from V and 9 bases from J, with 20 bases between. The CDR3 length is 15 residues. CDR1 is MNHEY, CDR2 SMNVEV, per germline (reference sequence). The CDR3 sequence is CASRWGPGAFSPLHF. DNA of the CDR3: TGTGCCAGCCGATGGGGGCCAGGGGCTTTTTCACCCCTCCACTTT.

The CDR3 region has the DNA TGCAGCGCCCTGACAGGGCGCAATCAGCCCCAGCATTTT. Residues: CSALTGRNQPQHF. V gene TRBV29-1 combines with J gene TRBJ1-5, with TRBD1 matching 7 bases. Germline CDR1 SQVTM, CDR2 ANQGSEA. V dropped 7 bases and J dropped 2; count of bases not matched to a gene: 5. CDR3 size: 13 residues.

The chain couples TRBV27 to TRBJ2-1; possible D gene TRBD2, 6 bases. V gave up 5 bases and J gave up 4 bases, with 21 bases separating them. The CDR3 length is 17 residues. Germline V gene lookup returns CDR1 MNHEY and CDR2 SMNVEV (reference sequence). The CDR3, as DNA: TGTGCCAGCAGTCCCGGGACCCTGCGGGGATTTTACAATGAGCAGTTCTTC. It codes for CASSPGTLRGFYNEQFF.